Below, 10 T cell receptor beta chains from the same sample are listed, as sequenced in a study of neurological immune-mediated disorders. MiXCR, run by TCRdb on the 5' RACE reads, gives a single entry per CDR3 protein. Of approximately 48,000 distinct CDR3 sequences in the sample, more than 9.5% were seen once. Specified time point: longitudinal time-point 3. Sequencing was carried out using PBMCs. The source of these receptors is a male donor with HTLV-1-associated myelopathy (HAM/TSP).

This clonotype was detected many times. The chain couples TRBV7-9 to TRBJ2-7, with 11 bases aligning to TRBD1. The CDR3 loop spans 13 amino acids. Looked up from germline, CDR1 is SEHNR and CDR2 is FQNEAQ (reference sequence). The junction had 4 bases not matched to a gene; V was cut back by 5 bases and J by 7 bases. The CDR3 coding sequence is TGTGCCAGCAGCCCGGACAGGGGGCAGGAGCAGTACTTC. This codes for CASSPDRGQEQYF.

In its sample, this clonotype was seen many times. This chain connects TRBV20-1 to TRBJ2-5, with D possibly TRBD1 on 7 matching bases. The CDR3 contains 14 residues. Germline V gene lookup returns CDR1 DFQATT and CDR2 SNEGSKA (reference sequence). V was trimmed by 3 bases and J by 6 bases, leaving 17 bases between them. The CDR3 sequence is CSARTGRRLKTQYF. The CDR3 DNA reads as TGCAGTGCTAGGACAGGGAGGCGTCTAAAGACCCAGTACTTC.

This clonotype showed up many times. The V call is TRBV12-3 or TRBV12-4, the J call TRBJ1-5; D ambiguous. This CDR3 comprises 12 residues. Between the trimmed V and J ends, which lost 6 bases and 3 bases, there was a span of 6 bases. The CDR3 protein is CASSPPNQPQHF. DNA for the CDR3: TGTGCCAGCAGCCCTCCCAATCAGCCCCAGCATTTT.

This clonotype was recorded many times. The chain combines TRBV7-6 with TRBJ2-1; D unclear. V lost 5 bases and J 5 bases, leaving 16 bases between the germline ends. The CDR3 length is 15 residues. Germline CDR1 reads SGHVS; CDR2 reads FNYEAQ. The CDR3 sequence: CASSRLSTGHNEQFF. CDR3 sequence (DNA): TGTGCCAGCAGCCGACTGAGTACCGGCCACAATGAGCAGTTCTTC.

This clonotype occurred many times. The CDR3 DNA is TGTGCCACCAGCAGAACAACCGGTCACCGAGGGGAGCTGTTTTTT. Translated, it gives CATSRTTGHRGELFF. The chain recombines TRBV15 with TRBJ2-2; D not resolved. The ends were cut back, 2 bases at V and 8 bases at J, with 15 bases in the middle. This CDR3 comprises 15 residues. Germline CDR1 reads LNHNV; CDR2 reads YYDKDF (reference sequence).

This clonotype came up many times. The chain couples TRBV29-1 to TRBJ2-7; possible D gene TRBD1, 5 bases. The CDR3 has 11 amino acids. Germline CDR1 SQVTM, CDR2 ANQGSEA. V gave up 4 bases and J gave up 2 bases, with 6 bases separating them. DNA of the CDR3: TGCAGCGTTGCCAGGGCCTACGAGCAGTACTTC. Residues: CSVARAYEQYF.

This clonotype was counted ten times or more. The chain uses TRBV27 and TRBJ2-7, with D possibly matching TRBD1 (5 bases). This CDR3 has 14 amino acids. Germline CDR1 and CDR2: MNHEY and SMNVEV (reference sequence). V was pared by 0 bases and J by 2 bases, with 8 bases between. The CDR3 nucleotides are TGTGCCAGCAGTTTATCGCCAGGGACCTACGAGCAGTACTTC. This gives the protein CASSLSPGTYEQYF.

The rearrangement uses TRBV7-9 and TRBJ2-1, with TRBD2 identical over 7 bases. With the DNA end fitting TRBJ2-7 better, the J assignment may be wrong. The germline V gene has CDR1 SEHNR and CDR2 FQNEAQ (reference sequence). The CDR3 consists of 13 residues. The chain's CDR3 is CASSPPWTREQYF. The CDR3 nucleotides are TGTGCCAGCAGCCCGCCCTGGACTAGGGAGCAGTACTTC.

This clonotype was counted ten times or more. This chain joins TRBV9 and TRBJ2-3; 7 bases fit TRBD2. CDR3 size: 16 residues. The junction had 10 bases not matched to a gene; V was cut back by 2 bases and J by 4 bases. Germline assignment: CDR1 SGDLS and CDR2 YYNGEE. The chain's CDR3 is CASSVGGGWGPDTQYF. CDR3 nucleotides: TGTGCCAGCAGCGTTGGCGGGGGATGGGGCCCAGATACGCAGTATTTT.

There are many counts of this clonotype. The chain is built from TRBV20-1 and TRBJ2-1, with 7 bases aligning to TRBD1. The CDR3 consists of 15 residues. Germline V CDR1 and CDR2: DFQATT, SNEGSKA (reference sequence). V shed 8 bases, J shed 6 bases, and the junction held 16 bases outside the gene matches. CDR3 sequence reads: CSPWGPGQIFNEQFF. The CDR3 DNA sequence: TGCAGTCCCTGGGGACCGGGACAGATATTCAATGAGCAGTTCTTC.